This paragraph reports one TCR beta chain. Libraries were prepared by immunoSEQ multiplex PCR; TCRdb keeps only in-frame clonotypes and omits some of them. The sample lists 150,000 to 200,000 clones, 90% to 95% occurring once. The entry originates in a study of control samples from healthy donors and cancer patients. Germline V gene sequence: CDR1 SGHAT, CDR2 FQNNGV. The CDR3 loop spans 13 amino acids. V was shortened by 5 bases and J by 5 bases, with 12 bases between the two germline ends. J is TRBJ1-2 and V is TRBV11-2, with D hard to call. The sequenced material came from blood. This TCR was recovered from a woman aged 18-29 years in good health. The CDR3 spells CASSIHMSYGYTF. The CDR3 DNA sequence: TGTGCCAGCAGCATTCATATGAGTTATGGCTACACCTTC.